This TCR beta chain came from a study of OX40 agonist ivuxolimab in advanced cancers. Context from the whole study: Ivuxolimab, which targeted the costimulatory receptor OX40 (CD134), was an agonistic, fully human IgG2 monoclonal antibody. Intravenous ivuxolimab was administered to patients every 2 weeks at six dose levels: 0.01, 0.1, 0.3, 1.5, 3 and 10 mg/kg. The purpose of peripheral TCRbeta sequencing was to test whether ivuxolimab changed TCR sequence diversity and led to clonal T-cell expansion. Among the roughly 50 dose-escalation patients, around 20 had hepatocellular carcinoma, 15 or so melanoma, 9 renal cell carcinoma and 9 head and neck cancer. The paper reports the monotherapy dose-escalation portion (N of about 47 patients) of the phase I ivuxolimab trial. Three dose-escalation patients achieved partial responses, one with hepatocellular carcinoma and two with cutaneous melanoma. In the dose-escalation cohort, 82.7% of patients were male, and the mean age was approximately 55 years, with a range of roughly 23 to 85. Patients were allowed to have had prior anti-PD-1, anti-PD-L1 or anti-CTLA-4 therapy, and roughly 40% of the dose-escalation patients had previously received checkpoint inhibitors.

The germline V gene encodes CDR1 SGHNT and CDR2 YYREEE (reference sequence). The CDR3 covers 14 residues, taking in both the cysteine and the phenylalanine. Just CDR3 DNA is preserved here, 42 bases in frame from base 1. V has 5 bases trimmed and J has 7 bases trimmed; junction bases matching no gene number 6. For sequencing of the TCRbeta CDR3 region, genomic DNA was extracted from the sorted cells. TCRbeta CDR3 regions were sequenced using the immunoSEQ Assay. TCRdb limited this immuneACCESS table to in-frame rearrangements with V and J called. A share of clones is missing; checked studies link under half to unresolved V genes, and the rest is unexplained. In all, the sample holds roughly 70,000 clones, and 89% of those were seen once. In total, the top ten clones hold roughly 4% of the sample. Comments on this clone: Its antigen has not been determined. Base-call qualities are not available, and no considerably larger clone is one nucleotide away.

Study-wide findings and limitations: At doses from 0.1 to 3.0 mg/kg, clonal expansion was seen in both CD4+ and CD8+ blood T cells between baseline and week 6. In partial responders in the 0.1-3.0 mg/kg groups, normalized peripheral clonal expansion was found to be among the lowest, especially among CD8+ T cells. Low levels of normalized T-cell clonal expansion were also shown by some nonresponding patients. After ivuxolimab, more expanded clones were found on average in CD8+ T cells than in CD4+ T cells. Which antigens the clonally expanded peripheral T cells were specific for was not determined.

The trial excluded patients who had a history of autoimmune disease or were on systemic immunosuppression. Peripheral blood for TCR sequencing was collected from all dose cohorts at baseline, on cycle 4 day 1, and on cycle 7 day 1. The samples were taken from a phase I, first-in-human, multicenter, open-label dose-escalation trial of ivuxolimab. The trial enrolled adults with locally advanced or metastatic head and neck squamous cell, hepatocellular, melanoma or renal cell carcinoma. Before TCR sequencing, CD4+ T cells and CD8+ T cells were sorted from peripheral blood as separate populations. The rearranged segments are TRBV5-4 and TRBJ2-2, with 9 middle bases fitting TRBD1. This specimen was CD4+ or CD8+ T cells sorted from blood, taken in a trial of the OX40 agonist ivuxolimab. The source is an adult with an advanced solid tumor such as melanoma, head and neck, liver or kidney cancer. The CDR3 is CASRKQGAYGELFF. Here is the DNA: TGTGCCAGCAGGAAACAGGGGGCTTACGGGGAGCTGTTTTTT.